This T cell receptor (beta chain) was identified in a study of blood T cell repertoires in COVID-19. Study context: PBMCs, B-cell-depleted T cells, or T cells provided the cDNA or gDNA that made up the material.

CDR1 ENHRY and CDR2 SYGVKD come from the germline V gene. The CDR3 loop spans 15 amino acids. V trimming: 4 bases; J trimming: 1 base; junction bases outside the gene matches: 6. Seattle cases were enrolled at active infection and followed longitudinally. Authors' processing steps: Estimated nucleated cell counts came from reference gene primer amplification. TCRdb's table, derived via immunoSEQ multiplex PCR, lists solely in-frame clones and lacks some. D and trimming come from the DNA, and the V and J calls and clone size come from that table. This table has tens of thousands of clones, 70% to 85% appearing once.

The specimen sequenced was peripheral blood. The chain employs TRBV10-3 and TRBJ1-1, with 7 bases lining up with TRBD1. This TCR was recovered from an elderly woman with COVID-19, enrolled during active disease. CDR3 sequence (DNA): TGTGCCATCAGTGGTGTACAGGGGAAGAACACTGAAGCTTTCTTT. Translated: CAISGVQGKNTEAFF.